These 25 T cell receptor beta chains were all obtained from the same sample, sequenced in a study of blood T cell repertoires in COVID-19 (dated by TCRdb to about 2020). Library preparation used the immunoSEQ multiplex PCR assay. As stored in TCRdb, this immuneACCESS dataset retains in-frame rearrangements with V and J assigned. A fraction of the clones does not appear; measured against another copy, unresolved V genes explain less than half of the discrepancy, and the remainder lacks a known reason. The sample table contains approximately 36,000 clones; only one count was recorded for about 88% of them. The top ten clones comprise around 2% of the sample. Sequenced: peripheral blood. Receptors originate from a human donor in a cohort sampled during active COVID-19.

The chain links TRBV12-5 to TRBJ2-5, with D unclear. The V gene's germline CDR1 is LGHNT and CDR2 FRNRAP. V lost 4 bases to trimming and J lost 7 bases, with 10 bases between them. The CDR3 contains 12 residues. CDR3 sequence (DNA): TGTGCTAGTGGTTCCACCCTCGGGACCCAGTACTTC. This encodes CASGSTLGTQYF.

This chain uses TRBV30 with TRBJ2-5, with a tentative D call TRBD1 (6 bases). Trimming left V 6 bases short and J 5 bases short, with 19 bases between. The CDR3 is 14 residues long. Germline CDR1 GTSNPN, CDR2 SVGIG (reference sequence). The CDR3 DNA reads as TGTGCCTGCAGTAGACAGGCCCCAAGGGAGACCCAGTACTTC. Protein product: CACSRQAPRETQYF.

The chain has TRBV20-1 and TRBJ2-1; unclear D gene. The ends were cut back, 5 bases at V and 5 bases at J, with 7 bases in the middle. The V gene's germline CDR1 is DFQATT and CDR2 SNEGSKA (reference sequence). The CDR3 is made up of 11 amino acids. The chain's CDR3 is CSARRDNEQFF. CDR3 nucleotide sequence: TGCAGTGCTCGACGGGACAATGAGCAGTTCTTC.

The rearrangement links TRBV25-1 to TRBJ1-1; TRBD1 aligns across 7 bases. Trimming cost V 6 bases and J 5 bases; bases outside gene matches: 15. Germline V gene sequence: CDR1 MGHDK, CDR2 SYGVNS. The CDR3 contains 16 residues. The CDR3 loop reads CASSWGSTGAGTEAFF. Written as DNA, the CDR3 is TGTGCCAGCAGCTGGGGGAGCACAGGGGCCGGGACTGAAGCTTTCTTT. The variable domain in full, completed from reference TRBV25-1 and TRBJ1-1, reads EADIYQTPRYLVIGTGKKITLECSQTMGHDKMYWYQQDPGMELHLIHYSYGVNSTEKGDLSSESTVSRIRTEHFPLTLESARPSHTSQYLCASSWGSTGAGTEAFFGQGTRLTVV.

CDR3 in amino acids: CASSLGTGRLGYTF. The CDR3 coding sequence is TGTGCCAGCAGCCTCGGGACAGGGCGATTGGGCTACACCTTC. J is TRBJ1-2 and V is TRBV3-1 (or the pseudogene TRBV3-2); 9 bases line up with TRBD1. From germline, CDR1 is LGHDT and CDR2 YNNKEL (reference sequence). Trimming removed 4 bases from V and 8 bases from J; junction bases left unmatched: 8. This CDR3 comprises 14 residues.

J is TRBJ1-5 and V is TRBV4-1; a weak D match, TRBD1 (6 bases). Trimming cost V 0 bases and J 4 bases, with 16 bases left between them. The CDR3 is 17 amino acids. Per the germline V gene, CDR1 is MGHRA and CDR2 is YSYEKL. The chain's CDR3 is CASSQENRVVGNQPQHF. As DNA, the CDR3 is TGCGCCAGCAGCCAAGAGAACAGGGTGGTTGGTAATCAGCCCCAGCATTTT.

The CDR3 loop reads CASSSDGTGYYEQYF. The CDR3 bases are TGTGCCAGCAGCTCCGACGGGACAGGCTATTACGAGCAGTACTTC. The chain is built from TRBV7-2 and TRBJ2-7; 8 nucleotides line up with TRBD1. The germline V gene has CDR1 SGHTA and CDR2 FQGNSA. Trimming removed 4 bases from V and 4 bases from J; junction bases left unmatched: 9. This CDR3 contains 15 residues.

The CDR3 coding sequence is TGTGCCAGCAGCGCCGGGACTAGCGGGGCATCCCCGCTCACAGATACGCAGTATTTT. As protein: CASSAGTSGASPLTDTQYF. This rearrangement joins TRBV9 to TRBJ2-3; TRBD2 agrees at 13 bases. V shed 3 bases and J 2 bases; nucleotides not matched to a gene: 12. The germline gives CDR1 SGDLS, CDR2 YYNGEE. This CDR3 is built from 19 residues.

The rearrangement uses TRBV6-4 and TRBJ1-5; tentative D call: TRBD1 (6 bases). Germline CDR1 MRHNA, CDR2 SNTAGT. With 6 bases removed from V and 4 bases from J, the gap between germline ends came to 16 bases. The CDR3 length is 15 residues. The CDR3 DNA sequence: TGTGCCAGCAGCCCCGGGGGGCTTTATAATCAGCCCCAGCATTTT. As protein: CASSPGGLYNQPQHF.

The J gene is TRBJ1-1, the V gene TRBV4-1; D might be TRBD1 (6 bases). V was cut by 1 base and J by 10 bases, with 19 bases left in between. The CDR3 has 15 residues. Germline V lookup: CDR1 MGHRA, CDR2 YSYEKL. The DNA for the CDR3 is TGCGCCAGCAGCCAAGTTGCAGGGGCCCAAACAGGAGCTTTCTTT. Translation gives CASSQVAGAQTGAFF.

The chain uses TRBV28 and TRBJ1-2; a weak D match, TRBD1 (6 bases). This CDR3 is 12 amino acids long. From germline, CDR1 is MDHEN and CDR2 SYDVKM. The V end lost 2 bases, the J end lost 13 bases, and 14 bases lay between the germline ends. The CDR3 bases are TGTGCCAGCAGTTTAAACAGGGCTAGCTCCACCTTC. Residues: CASSLNRASSTF.

V is TRBV5-5 and J is TRBJ2-2; D possibly corresponds to TRBD1 (5 bases). The CDR3 is 12 residues long. Between the trimmed V and J ends, which lost 4 bases and 7 bases, there was a span of 8 bases. The germline V gene encodes CDR1 SGHKS and CDR2 YYEKEE (reference sequence). Here the CDR3 DNA reads TGTGCCAGCAGCCCAGGGCTCGGGGAGCTGTTTTTT. It translates to CASSPGLGELFF.

V gene TRBV5-1 combines with J gene TRBJ2-7; maybe TRBD1 (6 bases). The CDR3 is 14 residues long. The V end lost 1 base, the J end lost 6 bases, and 14 bases lay between the germline ends. In germline, CDR1 is SGHRS, CDR2 YFSETQ. Here the CDR3 reads CASSLRQGSGEQYF. The DNA for the CDR3 is TGCGCCAGCAGCTTGAGGCAGGGGTCGGGCGAGCAGTACTTC.

V gene TRBV2 combines with J gene TRBJ1-1; 7 positions agree with TRBD1. The germline V gene encodes CDR1 SNHLY and CDR2 FYNNEI. Germline trimming cut 6 bases from V and 5 bases from J; bases unmatched to any gene: 6. CDR3 length: 13 amino acids. This CDR3 is CASRQGRVTEAFF. The CDR3 nucleotides are TGTGCCAGCAGACAGGGGCGGGTAACTGAAGCTTTCTTT.

V gene TRBV5-1 combines with J gene TRBJ2-5; D unresolved. The germline V gene encodes CDR1 SGHRS and CDR2 YFSETQ. Trimming pared 0 bases from V and 3 bases from J, leaving 6 bases between. The CDR3 is made up of 13 amino acids. The CDR3: CASSLGSEETQYF. The CDR3 nucleotides read TGCGCCAGCAGCTTGGGTTCGGAAGAGACCCAGTACTTC.

This clone was detected only a few times. The chain has TRBV11-2 and TRBJ2-7; 9 bases agree with TRBD1. CDR3 length: 17 residues. Germline V gene sequence: CDR1 SGHAT, CDR2 FQNNGV. V lost 6 bases to trimming and J lost 3 bases; unmatched junction nucleotides: 15. The CDR3 nucleotides are TGTGCCAGCAGTCTCGGGGGAACCGGGACAGGGATCTACGAGCAGTACTTC. This sequence encodes CASSLGGTGTGIYEQYF.

The CDR3 nucleotides are TGTGCCAGCAGTTCCGGGACAGACCGAGCCAAAAACATTCAGTACTTC. It specifies CASSSGTDRAKNIQYF. The chain links TRBV6-5 to TRBJ2-4; 7 bases are shared with TRBD1. Germline trimming cut 4 bases from V and 0 bases from J; bases unmatched to any gene: 6. Germline loops: CDR1 MNHEY, CDR2 SVGAGI. The CDR3 has 16 amino acids.

The chain joins TRBV5-1 to TRBJ1-2, with D maybe TRBD1 (6 bases). CDR1 SGHRS and CDR2 YFSETQ come from the germline V gene. This CDR3 contains 13 residues. The V and J ends lost 4 bases and 3 bases respectively, with 10 bases between them. The CDR3 spells CASSAGGDYGYTF. The CDR3 nucleotides are TGCGCCAGCAGCGCGGGGGGCGACTATGGCTACACCTTC. The full variable domain, its missing parts supplied by reference TRBV5-1 and TRBJ1-2, is KAGVTQTPRYLIKTRGQQVTLSCSPISGHRSVSWYQQTPGQGLQFLFEYFSETQRNKGNFPGRFSGRQFSNSRSEMNVSTLELGDSALYLCASSAGGDYGYTFGSGTRLTVV.

This clone is a singleton in its sample. CDR3 in amino acids: CASSLAGGRMNTEAFF. The CDR3 bases are TGTGCCAGCAGCTTGGCAGGGGGACGTATGAACACTGAAGCTTTCTTT. The V and J genes are TRBV5-4 and TRBJ1-1; TRBD1 aligns across 7 bases. The CDR3 runs to 16 residues. V lost 0 bases, J lost 0 bases, and 5 bases stayed unmatched. Germline CDR1 is SGHNT and CDR2 is YYREEE (reference sequence).

This rearrangement joins TRBV12-5 to TRBJ1-1, with D possibly TRBD1 on 5 matching bases. V was cut by 2 bases and J by 4 bases, with 14 bases left in between. Germline V gene lookup returns CDR1 LGHNT and CDR2 FRNRAP. This CDR3 is built from 15 residues. Here the CDR3 DNA reads TGTGCTAGTGGTTTGACCTGGGGGGAACCCACTGAAGCTTTCTTT. Protein product: CASGLTWGEPTEAFF.

This clone was recorded once. An end of the junction does not agree with germline; a read error may underlie this. The chain links TRBV5-4 to TRBJ2-5; tentative D call: TRBD1 (6 bases). Looked up from germline, CDR1 is SGHNT and CDR2 is YYREEE (reference sequence). The CDR3 sequence is 13 residues long. CDR3 DNA sequence: TGTGCCAGCAGCTTCCCAGGTGGGGGCGGGTCGGACTTC. Amino acids: CASSFPGGGGSDF.

This rearrangement joins TRBV11-2 to TRBJ1-1, with D perhaps matching TRBD1 (6 bases). V dropped 4 bases and J dropped 8 bases, with 14 bases sitting between them. The CDR3 is 13 residues long. CDR1 is SGHAT, CDR2 FQNNGV, per germline. As DNA, the CDR3 is TGTGCCAGCAGCTACCGGGACAAATTAGAAGCTTTCTTT. It codes for CASSYRDKLEAFF.

V gene TRBV27 combines with J gene TRBJ2-5; a possible D gene is TRBD1 (5 bases). Deletions cut 0 bases from V and 1 base from J, with 6 bases between. The CDR3 has 14 residues. Looked up from germline, CDR1 is MNHEY and CDR2 is SMNVEV (reference sequence). CDR3 in DNA: TGTGCCAGCAGTTTATCGACAGCCCAAGAGACCCAGTACTTC. Its protein product is CASSLSTAQETQYF.

This CDR3 reads CASSEVAGSAFF. The CDR3 DNA reads as TGTGCCAGCAGTGAAGTTGCGGGGTCAGCTTTCTTT. This chain uses TRBV6-1 with TRBJ1-1; D unclear. The CDR3 consists of 12 residues. Trimming took off 1 base at V and 10 bases at J, with 10 bases between the two ends. CDR1 is MNHNS, CDR2 SASEGT, per germline.

The CDR3 sequence: CASSSGGQGYYGYTF. In DNA form, the CDR3 reads TGTGCCAGCAGTTCAGGGGGACAGGGATACTATGGCTACACCTTC. The chain links TRBV6-2 or TRBV6-3 to TRBJ1-2, with 9 bases matching TRBD1. CDR3 length equals 15 residues. Trimming at V came to 4 bases and at J to 3 bases, leaving 6 bases not matched to a gene. CDR1 and CDR2 (germline): MNHEY, SVGEGT.